What follows are 16 T cell receptor beta chains derived from one specimen sequenced in a study of CXCR3-negative and CXCR3-positive naive CD8 T cells. Broader study findings: A higher hydrophobicity marked the TRB CDR3s of CXCR3-positive naive cells versus CXCR3-negative naive cells.

These receptors have no identified antigens. The method, 5' RACE with UMI labels, was used to prepare the TRB cDNA libraries. TCRdb reprocessed the 5' RACE reads and keeps a single row for each CDR3 protein, giving no DNA. Here the sample table reports 140,000 to 150,000 distinct CDR3 sequences. The sample was naive CXCR3+ CD8+ T cells from blood. Described subset: CD45RO-CCR7+CD27+CD95- naive CD8+ T cells expressing CXCR3 (TNR3+). Receptor source: a human donor in good health. Some clones in this sample may be carry-over from other donors' samples.

The chain links TRBV15 to TRBJ1-6; absent DNA, TCRdb's TRBD1 call cannot be checked. This CDR3 is 17 amino acids long. CDR1 and CDR2 from the germline V gene are LNHNV and YYDKDF (reference sequence). The CDR3 protein is CATSIGGQGLLDSPLHF. The whole variable domain, remainder taken from reference TRBV15 and TRBJ1-6, is DAMVIQNPRYQVTQFGKPVTLSCSQTLNHNVMYWYQQKSSQAPKLLFHYYDKDFNNEADTPDNFQSRRPNTSFCFLDIRSPGLGDTAMYLCATSIGGQGLLDSPLHFGNGTRLTVT.

CDR3: CASSKVESWAGGTDTQYF. The chain combines TRBV21-1 with TRBJ2-3. TRBV21-1 is deemed a pseudogene. The CDR3 totals 18 residues.

The chain uses TRBV29-1 and TRBJ2-7; TCRdb names TRBD1, which stays unverified in the absence of DNA. The CDR3 runs 15 residues. Germline values: CDR1 SQVTM, CDR2 ANQGSEA. CDR3 residues: CSVEVPSGQGSEQYF.

V is TRBV29-1 and J is TRBJ2-7; TCRdb lists TRBD1, though no DNA is available to test this call. CDR1 SQVTM and CDR2 ANQGSEA come from the germline V gene. CDR3 length: 14 amino acids. The CDR3 is CSVELDAGVYEQYF.

The CDR3 sequence: CASSPGQGVGYSF. This chain connects TRBV28 to TRBJ1-2; TCRdb calls TRBD1, which cannot be checked without DNA. The CDR3 contains 13 residues. Germline assignment: CDR1 MDHEN and CDR2 SYDVKM.

The V and J genes are TRBV25-1 and TRBJ1-1; the D gene TCRdb calls, TRBD1, cannot be checked with no DNA. The CDR3 consists of 15 residues. The germline gives CDR1 MGHDK, CDR2 SYGVNS. CDR3 in amino acids: CASKFGTAMNTEAFF.

The chain is built from TRBV28 and TRBJ2-1; TCRdb's D call of TRBD1 is untestable without DNA. Germline CDR1 and CDR2: MDHEN and SYDVKM. This CDR3 is 15 amino acids long. CDR3 sequence: CASRGARVGDNEQFF. The whole variable domain, filled in from reference TRBV28 and TRBJ2-1, reads DVKVTQSSRYLVKRTGEKVFLECVQDMDHENMFWYRQDPGLGLRLIYFSYDVKMKEKGDIPEGYSVSREKKERFSLILESASTNQTSMYLCASRGARVGDNEQFFGPGTRLTVL.

The CDR3 spells CASSYWDSTDTQYF. The chain combines TRBV27 with TRBJ2-3. The CDR3 extends over 14 amino acids. Germline V gives CDR1 MNHEY, CDR2 SMNVEV (reference sequence).

The V gene is TRBV7-9, the J gene TRBJ2-3; the D call from TCRdb, TRBD2, cannot be confirmed without DNA. The germline CDR1 and CDR2 sequences are SEHNR and FQNEAQ (reference sequence). This CDR3 has 17 residues. CDR3 amino acids: CASGDGRKEGDTDTQYF.

The chain combines TRBV23-1 with TRBJ2-5; TCRdb's D gene call, TRBD2, goes unchecked for lack of DNA. TRBV23-1 has ORF status, its function being uncertain. The CDR3 is 16 residues long. The CDR3 reads CASSQWGAGVAETQYF.

The chain carries TRBV19 and TRBJ1-2; TCRdb designates TRBD1, a call that cannot be tested without DNA. Germline V gene sequence: CDR1 LNHDA, CDR2 SQIVND (reference sequence). This CDR3 is built from 13 residues. CDR3 sequence reads: CARTSSGDYGYTF.

The rearrangement uses TRBV15 and TRBJ2-7. Germline V gene data show CDR1 as LNHNV and CDR2 as YYDKDF (reference sequence). The CDR3 has 14 amino acids. The CDR3 here is CATSFATASYEQYF.

The chain has TRBV4-2 and TRBJ2-7; no DNA is available, so the TRBD1 call from TCRdb remains unchecked. The germline V gene has CDR1 LGHNA and CDR2 YNFKEQ. CDR3 length: 14 amino acids. CDR3 sequence reads: CASSQGQLFYEQYF.

The rearrangement links TRBV7-9 to TRBJ2-7. CDR1 SEHNR and CDR2 FQNEAQ come from the germline V gene (reference sequence). This CDR3 is 15 amino acids long. The CDR3 protein is CASSLAGQGPYEQYF.

This chain links TRBV11-1 with TRBJ2-1. The CDR3 loop spans 15 amino acids. Germline V lookup: CDR1 SGHAT, CDR2 FQDESV (reference sequence). The CDR3: CASSLIPTPYNEQFF.

The chain links TRBV12-3 or TRBV12-4 to TRBJ2-7; TCRdb selects TRBD2, and the lack of DNA leaves this call unchecked. The CDR3 extends over 16 amino acids. CDR3 sequence: CASSFGASGGGLGQYF.